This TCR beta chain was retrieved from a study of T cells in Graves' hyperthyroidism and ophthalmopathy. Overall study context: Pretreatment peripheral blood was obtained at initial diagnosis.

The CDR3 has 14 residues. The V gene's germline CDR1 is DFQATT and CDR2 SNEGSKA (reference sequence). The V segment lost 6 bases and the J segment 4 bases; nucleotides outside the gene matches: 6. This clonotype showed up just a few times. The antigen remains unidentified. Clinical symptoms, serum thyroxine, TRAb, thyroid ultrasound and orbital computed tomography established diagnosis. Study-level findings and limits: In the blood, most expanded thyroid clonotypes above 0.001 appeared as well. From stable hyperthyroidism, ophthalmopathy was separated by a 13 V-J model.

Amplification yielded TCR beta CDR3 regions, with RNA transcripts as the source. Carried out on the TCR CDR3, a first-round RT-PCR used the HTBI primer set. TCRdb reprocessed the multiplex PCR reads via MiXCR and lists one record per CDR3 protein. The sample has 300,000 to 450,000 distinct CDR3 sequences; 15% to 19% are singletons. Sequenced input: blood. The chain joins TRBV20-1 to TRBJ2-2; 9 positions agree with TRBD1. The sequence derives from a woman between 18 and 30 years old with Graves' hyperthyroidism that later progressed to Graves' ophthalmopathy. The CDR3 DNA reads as TGCAGTGCGCCGGGACAGGGCATCACCGGGGAGCTGTTTTTT. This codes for CSAPGQGITGELFF.